One sample yielded the 16 T cell receptor beta chains listed below, sequenced in a study of post-analysis software for immune sequencing data. Findings and limits, study-wide: Patients had higher frequencies than controls of about five TRBV segments, including TRBV5-6, TRBV5-1 and TRBV20-1.

No antigen has been assigned to these receptors. Unique molecular identifiers featured in each of the TCR beta cDNA libraries. MiXCR, applied by TCRdb to the PCR reads, yields one record per CDR3 protein. The sample lists about 460,000 distinct CDR3 sequences, roughly 45% occurring once. What was sequenced was blood. These receptors were taken from a girl between 10 and 17 years old with multiple sclerosis.

In regard to this clonotype: A junction end diverges from the germline sequence, so it may reflect a read error. J is TRBJ2-5 and V is TRBV6-2 or TRBV6-3; D is undetermined. CDR3 length: 16 residues. CDR1 is MNHEY and CDR2 is SVGEGT in the germline V gene. CDR3 sequence reads: CACSYSTSALQETQYF. CDR3 coding DNA: TGTGCCTGCAGTTACTCGACTTCGGCTCTCCAAGAGACCCAGTACTTC.

This clonotype turned up a few times. The chain combines TRBV5-1 with TRBJ2-5; 9 bases fit TRBD1. With V trimmed by 3 bases and J by 1 base, 4 bases remained unmatched. CDR1 and CDR2 (germline): SGHRS, YFSETQ. This CDR3 region has 15 residues. DNA for the CDR3: TGCGCCAGCAGCTGGGGACAGGGAGGCCAAGAGACCCAGTACTTC. Amino acids: CASSWGQGGQETQYF.

The J gene is TRBJ2-5, the V gene TRBV12-3 or TRBV12-4, with D unresolved. This CDR3 comprises 12 residues. V gave up 6 bases and J gave up 7 bases, with 12 bases separating them. Here the CDR3 DNA reads TGTGCCAGCAGCCCCGGTCTTTTGACCCAGTACTTC. Translating gives CASSPGLLTQYF.

J is TRBJ2-1 and V is TRBV12-3 or TRBV12-4, with TRBD1 matching 7 bases. The CDR3 consists of 13 residues. In DNA form, the CDR3 reads TGTGCAAGCGAAGGGGGCGAGAACAATGAGCAGTTCTTC. Encoded protein: CASEGGENNEQFF.

This chain uses TRBV20-1 with TRBJ2-7, with D uncertain. Germline CDR1 reads DFQATT; CDR2 reads SNEGSKA (reference sequence). This CDR3 region has 12 residues. Trimming stripped 0 bases from V and 0 bases from J, with 3 bases between. For the CDR3, the DNA is TGCAGTGCTAGAGAGTTCTCCTACGAGCAGTACTTC. Its translation is CSAREFSYEQYF.

Only a few counts were recorded for this clonotype. The genes are TRBV3-1 and TRBJ2-1; tentatively, D is TRBD1 or TRBD2 (6 bases each). This CDR3 contains 16 residues. Trimming took off 5 bases at V and 1 base at J, with 15 bases between the two ends. The germline V gene has CDR1 LGHDT and CDR2 YNNKEL (reference sequence). Written as DNA, the CDR3 is TGTGCCAGCAGCTATATAGGGGGGAGGTCCTACAATGAGCAGTTCTTC. It codes for CASSYIGGRSYNEQFF.

The gene calls are TRBV7-8 and TRBJ2-7; 8 nucleotides match TRBD2. Trimming cost V 5 bases and J 4 bases; bases outside gene matches: 16. Germline V gives CDR1 SGHVS, CDR2 FQNEAQ. This CDR3 contains 17 residues. Written as DNA, the CDR3 is TGTGCCAGCAGCCCACGGGGGCCAGCGGGAGTGTCGTACGAGCAGTACTTC. This sequence encodes CASSPRGPAGVSYEQYF.

This sequence joins TRBV4-2 and TRBJ2-6, with D possibly TRBD1 on 6 matching bases. This CDR3 is built from 15 residues. The germline V gene encodes CDR1 LGHNA and CDR2 YNFKEQ. V lost 4 bases to trimming and J lost 15 bases, with 22 bases between them. CDR3 loop: CASSPQPTGDTALTF. The CDR3 DNA sequence: TGTGCCAGCAGCCCTCAACCGACAGGAGACACGGCCCTGACTTTC.

This clonotype appeared a few times. The rearrangement links TRBV6-5 to TRBJ2-7; the D is unclear. The CDR3 extends over 15 amino acids. Germline V gene data show CDR1 as MNHEY and CDR2 as SVGAGI. The V end lost 0 bases, the J end lost 2 bases, and 11 bases lay between the germline ends. In DNA form, the CDR3 reads TGTGCCAGCAGTTACTCCACAGAAAGAGCCTACGAGCAGTACTTC. This gives the protein CASSYSTERAYEQYF.

This clonotype has more than one count but fewer than ten. The chain uses TRBV25-1 and TRBJ2-1, with D uncertain. Trimming pared 1 base from V and 6 bases from J, leaving 13 bases between. This CDR3 is built from 15 residues. The V gene's germline CDR1 is MGHDK and CDR2 SYGVNS. In nucleotides, the CDR3 is TGTGCCAGCAGTGAATCAAGCTTCGGTCGCAATGAGCAGTTCTTC. It is translated as CASSESSFGRNEQFF. Variable domain in full (rest from reference TRBV25-1 and TRBJ2-1): EADIYQTPRYLVIGTGKKITLECSQTMGHDKMYWYQQDPGMELHLIHYSYGVNSTEKGDLSSESTVSRIRTEHFPLTLESARPSHTSQYLCASSESSFGRNEQFFGPGTRLTVL.

This chain joins TRBV29-1 and TRBJ2-1; 14 bases line up with TRBD2. Germline CDR1 is SQVTM and CDR2 is ANQGSEA. The trim removed 6 bases at V and 2 bases at J, leaving 9 bases unmatched. The CDR3 runs to 17 residues. The CDR3 spells CSVTGLAGGSPYNEQFF. The CDR3 region has the DNA TGCAGCGTGACTGGACTAGCGGGAGGAAGCCCCTACAATGAGCAGTTCTTC.

This clonotype was observed a handful of times. The genes are TRBV6-5 and TRBJ1-1; no definite D call. This CDR3 region has 15 residues. Trimming pared 0 bases from V and 2 bases from J, leaving 10 bases between. Germline CDR1 is MNHEY and CDR2 is SVGAGI. The CDR3 loop reads CASSYSRSGNTEAFF. Here the CDR3 DNA reads TGTGCCAGCAGTTACTCGCGGTCCGGCAACACTGAAGCTTTCTTT.

The chain recombines TRBV9 with TRBJ2-1; 14 bases line up with TRBD2. Germline V gene data show CDR1 as SGDLS and CDR2 as YYNGEE. Losses at the gene ends were 0 bases for V and 3 bases for J; bases not matched to a gene: 5. This CDR3 comprises 18 residues. The CDR3 here is CASSVDGLAGGRYNEQFF. The CDR3 DNA reads TGTGCCAGCAGCGTAGACGGACTAGCGGGAGGACGCTACAATGAGCAGTTCTTC.

CDR3 amino acids: CSGRQGTDTQYF. The CDR3, as DNA: TGCAGCGGGCGACAGGGCACAGATACGCAGTATTTT. This chain uses TRBV29-1 with TRBJ2-3, with D tentatively TRBD1 (6 bases). The CDR3 runs to 12 residues. Germline loops: CDR1 SQVTM, CDR2 ANQGSEA. The V gene lost 7 bases and the J gene lost 1 base, with 9 bases spanning the gap.

The rearrangement links TRBV3-1 to TRBJ2-3; D uncertain. V was shortened by 0 bases and J by 4 bases, with 11 bases between the two germline ends. CDR3 length: 15 residues. The germline CDR1 and CDR2 sequences are LGHDT and YNNKEL (reference sequence). In nucleotides, the CDR3 is TGTGCCAGCAGCCAAGATACGGCTACAGCAGATACGCAGTATTTT. It yields the protein CASSQDTATADTQYF.

The gene calls are TRBV27 and TRBJ1-1; D perhaps matches TRBD1 (6 bases). V gave up 2 bases and J gave up 3 bases, with 13 bases separating them. Germline V gene data show CDR1 as MNHEY and CDR2 as SMNVEV (reference sequence). The CDR3 spans 15 residues. CDR3 protein: CASSLEGRGYTEAFF. CDR3 in DNA: TGTGCCAGCAGTTTAGAGGGTAGGGGGTACACTGAAGCTTTCTTT.